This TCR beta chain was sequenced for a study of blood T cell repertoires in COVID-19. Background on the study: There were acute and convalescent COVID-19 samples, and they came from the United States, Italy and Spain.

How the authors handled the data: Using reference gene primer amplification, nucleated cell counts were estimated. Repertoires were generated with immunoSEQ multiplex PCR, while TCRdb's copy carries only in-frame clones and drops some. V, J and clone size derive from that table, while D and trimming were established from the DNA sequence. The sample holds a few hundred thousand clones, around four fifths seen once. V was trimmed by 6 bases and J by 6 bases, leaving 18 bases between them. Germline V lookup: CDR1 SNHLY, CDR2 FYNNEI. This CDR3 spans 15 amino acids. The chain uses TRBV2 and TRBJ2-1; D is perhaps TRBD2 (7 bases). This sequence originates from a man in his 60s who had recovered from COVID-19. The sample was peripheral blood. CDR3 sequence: CASSLGGGGSNEQFF. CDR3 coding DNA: TGTGCCAGCAGCCTCGGAGGGGGGGGGTCCAATGAGCAGTTCTTC.